The entry below gives a single T cell receptor (beta chain) sequence along with its context. CDR3 length: 15 residues. V lost 2 bases to trimming and J lost 5 bases, with 15 bases between them. Negative isolation yielded the CD8+ and CD4+ T cells, while FACS enriched the TEMRA cells. Random hexamers primed reverse transcription of about 0.45 to 1 ug RNA. immunoSEQ multiplex PCR amplified TCR beta CDR3 across 54 Vbeta, 13 Jbeta. Using its own MiXCR run on the immunoSEQ multiplex PCR reads, TCRdb lists one record per CDR3 protein. Found here are fewer than 300,000 distinct CDR3 sequences, around 84% of them singletons; the top ten hold over 0.095%. These data are taken from a study of CD8 T cells in Susac syndrome.

This chain uses TRBV12-3 or TRBV12-4 with TRBJ2-5, with D perhaps TRBD2 (5 bases). Specimen: CD8+ T cells from PBMCs. The sequence was collected from a human donor with multiple sclerosis. This CDR3 is CASSLPPGLSETQYF. CDR3 sequence (DNA): TGTGCCAGCAGTTTACCTCCGGGATTATCGGAGACCCAGTACTTC.